This T cell receptor (beta chain) emerged from a study of T-cell reconstitution after alpha-beta-depleted transplantation in children. Preparing the TCRbeta library involved the use of unique molecular identifiers. TCRdb reprocessed the PCR reads with MiXCR, giving one entry per CDR3 protein. The sample lists approximately 400,000 distinct CDR3 sequences, 11% occurring once. The CDR3 runs to 15 residues. The V and J ends lost 3 bases and 5 bases respectively, with 13 bases between them. This clonotype was counted many times. V gene TRBV12-3 or TRBV12-4 combines with J gene TRBJ2-2; D not certain. The TCR comes from a human donor who donated a stem cell graft to a child with acute myeloid leukemia. The sample was PBMCs from the stem cell graft donor, taken from the stem cell graft. CDR3 protein: CASSFAAGRTGELFF. The CDR3, as DNA: TGTGCCAGCAGTTTCGCGGCCGGACGAACCGGGGAGCTGTTTTTT.